Below, 23 T cell receptor beta chains from the same sample are listed, as sequenced in a study of blood T cell repertoires in COVID-19. The data were produced by immunoSEQ multiplex PCR, yet TCRdb's version contains in-frame clones alone and is incomplete. The sample contains more than 150,000 clones, over 70% of which appear only once. Sequenced sample: PBMCs or T cells enriched from blood (not recorded which). The receptor set was obtained from a woman aged 60-75 years who had recovered from COVID-19.

The chain links TRBV19 to TRBJ2-5, with a possible D match to TRBD2 (6 bases). Germline V gene data show CDR1 as LNHDA and CDR2 as SQIVND (reference sequence). V lost 6 bases, J lost 3 bases, and 11 bases lay in between. This CDR3 comprises 13 residues. The CDR3 loop is CASRRRGEETQYF. CDR3 nucleotide sequence: TGTGCCAGTAGAAGGCGGGGCGAAGAGACCCAGTACTTC.

A few counts support this clone. The chain recombines TRBV4-1 with TRBJ1-6; tentative D call: TRBD1 (6 bases). Trimming removed 4 bases at V and 7 bases at J, with 17 bases between. Germline V CDR1 and CDR2: MGHRA, YSYEKL. The CDR3 sequence is 16 residues long. DNA of the CDR3: TGCGCCAGCAGCCCATTTATGGGACACGGAAATTCACCCCTCCACTTT. This encodes CASSPFMGHGNSPLHF.

The rearrangement links TRBV4-1 to TRBJ1-2, with TRBD1 matching 11 bases. Germline V gives CDR1 MGHRA, CDR2 YSYEKL. The CDR3 sequence is 17 residues long. The V and J ends lost 0 bases and 6 bases, in that order; junction bases with no gene match: 9. CDR3 sequence: CASSQEPDRGRRNGYTF. The CDR3 bases are TGCGCCAGCAGCCAAGAACCGGACAGGGGGCGGAGGAATGGCTACACCTTC.

The genes are TRBV5-1 and TRBJ1-5; D unresolved. The CDR3 contains 15 residues. Germline assignment: CDR1 SGHRS and CDR2 YFSETQ. Trimming stripped 0 bases from V and 3 bases from J, with 10 bases between. CDR3 residues: CASSLVPGANQPQHF. CDR3 in DNA: TGCGCCAGCAGCTTGGTACCGGGAGCCAATCAGCCCCAGCATTTT.

The V gene is TRBV5-6, the J gene TRBJ2-5; D is unclear. CDR1 is SGHDT, CDR2 YYEEEE, per germline. The CDR3 extends over 14 amino acids. The V and J ends lost 1 base and 2 bases respectively, with 9 bases between them. The CDR3 coding sequence is TGTGCCAGCAGCTTGACTGCAGCGCAAGAGACCCAGTACTTC. Its protein is CASSLTAAQETQYF. Complete variable domain (other parts from reference TRBV5-6 and TRBJ2-5): DAGVTQSPTHLIKTRGQQVTLRCSPKSGHDTVSWYQQALGQGPQFIFQYYEEEERQRGNFPDRFSGHQFPNYSSELNVNALLLGDSALYLCASSLTAAQETQYFGPGTRLLVL.

The chain couples TRBV7-2 to TRBJ2-3; D may be TRBD2 (6 bases). V lost 5 bases and J lost 2, with 17 bases in between. The CDR3 covers 16 residues. The germline gives CDR1 SGHTA, CDR2 FQGNSA. CDR3 bases: TGTGCCAGCAGCGTATCCGGGACTTTATCCACAGATACGCAGTATTTT. This sequence encodes CASSVSGTLSTDTQYF.

The rearrangement joins TRBV10-2 to TRBJ2-2; D perhaps matches TRBD2 (6 bases). The CDR3 has 12 amino acids. Trimming left V 6 bases short and J 7 bases short, with 9 bases between. Germline CDR1 and CDR2: WSHSY and SAAADI. The chain's CDR3 is CASRLGGGELFF. CDR3 DNA sequence: TGCGCCAGCAGACTGGGGGGCGGGGAGCTGTTTTTT.

This clone occurred once. The V gene is TRBV11-1, the J gene TRBJ2-1; 8 bases are a match to TRBD2. V gave up 4 bases and J gave up 4 bases; unmatched junction bases: 6. This CDR3 spans 15 amino acids. CDR1 is SGHAT, CDR2 FQDESV, per germline (reference sequence). Here the CDR3 DNA reads TGTGCCAGCAGCTGGCCGGGACTAGATTACAATGAGCAGTTCTTC. This sequence encodes CASSWPGLDYNEQFF.

The chain recombines TRBV5-1 with TRBJ2-5; TRBD2 aligns across 13 bases. The germline V gene encodes CDR1 SGHRS and CDR2 YFSETQ. This CDR3 is built from 15 residues. V lost 2 bases and J lost 2; bases outside the gene matches: 0. The CDR3 loop is CASSLLAGGQETQYF. The CDR3 DNA is TGCGCCAGCAGCTTACTAGCGGGGGGGCAAGAGACCCAGTACTTC.

The rearrangement joins TRBV5-4 to TRBJ1-1; 8 bases match TRBD1. CDR3 length: 16 amino acids. Germline V gene sequence: CDR1 SGHNT, CDR2 YYREEE (reference sequence). The J segment lost 0 bases and the V segment lost 4 bases, leaving 8 bases of the junction unmatched. The CDR3 loop is CASSKDRAVMNTEAFF. The CDR3 DNA sequence: TGTGCCAGCAGCAAGGACAGGGCCGTTATGAACACTGAAGCTTTCTTT.

The chain links TRBV6-1 to TRBJ1-5, with 8 bases lining up with TRBD1. Germline CDR1 MNHNS, CDR2 SASEGT. The CDR3 length is 14 residues. V lost 3 bases, J lost 9 bases, and 7 bases stayed unmatched. The CDR3 nucleotides read TGTGCCAGCAGTGAGGCAGGGGGCCTTAGGCCCCAGCATTTT. This encodes CASSEAGGLRPQHF.

J is TRBJ2-5 and V is TRBV15, with 11 nucleotides matching TRBD2. Trimming cost V 3 bases and J 3 bases; bases outside gene matches: 9. In germline, CDR1 is LNHNV, CDR2 YYDKDF (reference sequence). CDR3 size: 17 residues. The CDR3 coding sequence is TGTGCCACCAGCAGGGAAGGGACTAGCGGCCCCAAAGAGACCCAGTACTTC. Translating gives CATSREGTSGPKETQYF.

The chain uses TRBV6-1 and TRBJ1-4; D is unclear. The V end lost 7 bases, the J end lost 2 bases, and 14 bases lay between the germline ends. There are 15 residues in the CDR3. Per germline, CDR1 MNHNS and CDR2 SASEGT. Here the CDR3 DNA reads TGTGCCAGCACCCCTATTTGGTCGACTAATGAAAAACTGTTTTTT. Its translation: CASTPIWSTNEKLFF.

The chain has TRBV15 and TRBJ1-3; TRBD1 might be the D (6 bases). V was clipped by 1 base and J by 0 bases, with 10 bases between them. The CDR3 extends over 16 amino acids. The germline gives CDR1 LNHNV, CDR2 YYDKDF (reference sequence). In nucleotides, the CDR3 is TGTGCCACCAGCAGAGGTAGGGGGTCCTCTGGAAACACCATATATTTT. Translated, it gives CATSRGRGSSGNTIYF.

The chain carries TRBV7-9 and TRBJ2-5; D not resolved. Germline values: CDR1 SEHNR, CDR2 FQNEAQ (reference sequence). The CDR3 sequence is 15 residues long. Trimming removed 2 bases from V and 3 bases from J, with 13 bases in between. The CDR3 DNA reads as TGTGCCAGCAGCTTACGCCCTACAGAAAAAGAGACCCAGTACTTC. Translation: CASSLRPTEKETQYF.

The chain is built from TRBV6-4 and TRBJ1-2; 8 bases agree with TRBD1. The V segment lost 5 bases and the J segment 5 bases; nucleotides outside the gene matches: 7. This CDR3 is 14 amino acids long. Germline CDR1 is MRHNA and CDR2 is SNTAGT. For the CDR3, the DNA is TGTGCCAGCAGTCTTCGACAGGGGTGGTATGGCTACACCTTC. Encoded protein: CASSLRQGWYGYTF.

V usage is TRBV27 and J usage is TRBJ2-5; 15 positions agree with TRBD2. The CDR3 is 15 residues long. CDR1 and CDR2 (germline): MNHEY, SMNVEV (reference sequence). V was clipped by 5 bases and J by 4 bases; unmatched bases: 2. CDR3 DNA sequence: TGTGCCAGCAGTCAGGGACTAGCGGGAGGAGAGACCCAGTACTTC. The encoded protein is CASSQGLAGGETQYF.

V usage is TRBV10-1 and J usage is TRBJ2-3, with D possibly matching TRBD1 (6 bases). This CDR3 contains 14 residues. Germline CDR1 reads WNHNN; CDR2 reads SYGVQD (reference sequence). Trimming stripped 1 base from V and 4 bases from J, with 9 bases between. CDR3 DNA sequence: TGCGCCAGCAGTGAGTTTGCAGGGGCAGATACGCAGTATTTT. Its translation is CASSEFAGADTQYF.

This clone has a single count. This chain connects TRBV12-3 or TRBV12-4 to TRBJ2-1; 7 nucleotides agree with TRBD2. This CDR3 has 11 residues. V gave up 5 bases and J gave up 9 bases; unmatched junction bases: 1. The CDR3 loop is CASSGGGEQFF. CDR3 DNA sequence: TGTGCCAGCAGTGGGGGGGGTGAGCAGTTCTTC.

The CDR3 here is CASSPRGQGARDTQYF. The CDR3 region has the DNA TGTGCCAGTAGTCCCCGTGGACAGGGGGCCAGGGATACGCAGTATTTT. The V and J genes are TRBV19 and TRBJ2-3; 11 bases align to TRBD1. The CDR3 spans 16 residues. The V gene end was trimmed by 5 bases and the J gene end by 6 bases; junction bases not matched to a gene: 10. Germline values: CDR1 LNHDA, CDR2 SQIVND (reference sequence).

The chain couples TRBV6-6 to TRBJ2-7, with TRBD2 matching 7 bases. V was clipped by 0 bases and J by 6 bases; unmatched bases: 8. Germline V gene sequence: CDR1 MNHNY, CDR2 SVGAGI (reference sequence). This CDR3 region has 15 residues. CDR3 sequence reads: CASSYSPGAGPEQYF. CDR3 bases: TGTGCCAGCAGTTACTCACCGGGAGCGGGGCCCGAGCAGTACTTC.

The chain joins TRBV4-1 to TRBJ1-5; D might be TRBD1 (6 bases). V was shortened by 0 bases and J by 5 bases, with 17 bases between the two germline ends. This CDR3 is 17 amino acids long. From germline, CDR1 is MGHRA and CDR2 YSYEKL. The CDR3 DNA reads as TGCGCCAGCAGCCAAGAGGGGGCGGGAGTATGGGATCAGCCCCAGCATTTT. Its protein is CASSQEGAGVWDQPQHF.

The chain employs TRBV19 and TRBJ1-3; D is perhaps TRBD1 (5 bases). The germline V and J ends were trimmed by 4 bases and 6 bases, with 10 bases remaining between them. The CDR3 has 13 residues. The germline V gene encodes CDR1 LNHDA and CDR2 SQIVND (reference sequence). CDR3 bases: TGTGCCAGTAGTAACACAGGCTCAAACACCATATATTTT. Its translation: CASSNTGSNTIYF.